This TCR beta chain was sequenced for a study of spatial heterogeneity in lung cancer. Overall study findings and caveats: Mutation tallies in tumors tracked expanded intratumoral alpha and beta TCR counts. Tumor T cells had an estimated coverage that came to about 6.4% for alpha chains and under 15% for beta chains.

Documented time point: sample taken at primary tumor resection. Relative to its sample, this clonotype is medium-sized. Its matching antigen is unknown. TCRdb itself ran the 5' RACE reads through MiXCR, one entry per CDR3 protein. Here the sample spans several thousand distinct CDR3 sequences, roughly 15% being singletons. Trimming at V came to 4 bases and at J to 2 bases, leaving 10 bases not matched to a gene. CDR3 size: 16 residues. Germline-derived CDR1 and CDR2 are SEHNR and FQNEAQ (reference sequence). This clonotype was obtained from a female donor with early-stage non-small cell lung cancer. The V gene is TRBV7-9, the J gene TRBJ2-7; 8 bases are shared with TRBD1. The sequenced sample was lung tumor tissue, obtained at surgery. The CDR3 spells CASSSLPPGQAYEQYF. CDR3 DNA sequence: TGTGCCAGCAGCTCGCTACCTCCGGGACAGGCCTACGAGCAGTACTTC.